This entry is about one T cell receptor beta chain. This sample was taken from a study of blood T cell repertoires in COVID-19. The overall study: The cDNA or gDNA used as material had been derived from T cells, B-cell-depleted T cells, or PBMCs.

The germline V gene encodes CDR1 SNHLY and CDR2 FYNNEI. The V end lost 4 bases, the J end lost 2 bases, and 9 bases lay between the germline ends. The CDR3 loop spans 15 amino acids. Source study methods: Amplification from reference gene primers served as the basis for estimated nucleated cell counts. Generated by immunoSEQ multiplex PCR, the TCRdb table keeps only in-frame clones and is missing some. D and trimming were read from the DNA, whereas the V and J calls and clone size are those reported in that table. The sample records about 480,000 clones, roughly 87% being singletons. A Seattle source enrolled patients during active infection and followed them longitudinally.

The rearrangement joins TRBV2 to TRBJ2-6; unclear D gene. The TCR originated in a young man with COVID-19, enrolled during active disease. Sequencing input: peripheral blood. This chain's CDR3 is CASSVSVTGANVLTF. CDR3 DNA: TGTGCCAGCAGTGTTTCAGTAACTGGGGCCAACGTCCTGACTTTC. Looking up the rest from reference TRBV2 and TRBJ2-6 gives the full variable domain: EPEVTQTPSHQVTQMGQEVILRCVPISNHLYFYWYRQILGQKVEFLVSFYNNEISEKSEIFDDQFSVERPDGSNFTLKIRSTKLEDSAMYFCASSVSVTGANVLTFGAGSRLTVL.